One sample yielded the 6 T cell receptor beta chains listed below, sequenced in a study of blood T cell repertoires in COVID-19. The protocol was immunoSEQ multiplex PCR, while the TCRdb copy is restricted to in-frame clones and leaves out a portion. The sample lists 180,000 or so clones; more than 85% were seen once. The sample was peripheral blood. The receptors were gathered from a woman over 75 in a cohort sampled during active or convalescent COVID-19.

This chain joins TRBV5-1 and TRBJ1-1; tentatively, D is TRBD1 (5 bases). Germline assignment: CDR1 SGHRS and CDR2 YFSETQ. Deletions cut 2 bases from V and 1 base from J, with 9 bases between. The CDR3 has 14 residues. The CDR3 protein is CASSFDSTNTEAFF. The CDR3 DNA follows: TGCGCCAGCAGCTTTGACAGTACGAACACTGAAGCTTTCTTT.

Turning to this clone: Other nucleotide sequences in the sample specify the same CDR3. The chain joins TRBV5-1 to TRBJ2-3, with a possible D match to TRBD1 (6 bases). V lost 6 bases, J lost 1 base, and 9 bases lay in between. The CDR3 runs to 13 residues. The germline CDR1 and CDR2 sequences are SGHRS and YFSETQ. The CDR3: CASNSGGTDTQYF. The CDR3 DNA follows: TGCGCCAGCAATTCAGGGGGCACAGATACGCAGTATTTT.

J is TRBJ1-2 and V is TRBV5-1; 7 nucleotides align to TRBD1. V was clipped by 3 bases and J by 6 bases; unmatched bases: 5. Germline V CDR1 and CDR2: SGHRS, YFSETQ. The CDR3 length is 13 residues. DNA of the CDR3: TGCGCCAGCAGCTCGACAGGGTACGATGGCTACACCTTC. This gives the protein CASSSTGYDGYTF.

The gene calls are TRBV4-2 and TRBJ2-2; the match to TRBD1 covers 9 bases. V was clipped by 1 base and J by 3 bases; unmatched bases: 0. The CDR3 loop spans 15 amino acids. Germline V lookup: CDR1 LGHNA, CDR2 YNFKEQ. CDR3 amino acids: CASSQGDRDTGELFF. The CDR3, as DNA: TGTGCCAGCAGCCAAGGGGACAGGGACACCGGGGAGCTGTTTTTT.

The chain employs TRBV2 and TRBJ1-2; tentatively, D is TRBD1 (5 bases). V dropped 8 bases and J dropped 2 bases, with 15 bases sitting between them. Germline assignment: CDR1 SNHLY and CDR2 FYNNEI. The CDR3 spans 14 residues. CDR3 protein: CASGGGVINYGYTF. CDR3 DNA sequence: TGTGCCAGCGGTGGGGGAGTGATCAACTATGGCTACACCTTC.

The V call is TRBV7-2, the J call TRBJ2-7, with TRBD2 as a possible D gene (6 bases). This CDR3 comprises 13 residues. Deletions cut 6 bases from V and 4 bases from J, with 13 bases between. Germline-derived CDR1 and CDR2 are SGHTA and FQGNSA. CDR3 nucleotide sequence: TGTGCCAGCAGTTGGAGGGGCGGTTACGAGCAGTACGTC. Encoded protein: CASSWRGGYEQYV.